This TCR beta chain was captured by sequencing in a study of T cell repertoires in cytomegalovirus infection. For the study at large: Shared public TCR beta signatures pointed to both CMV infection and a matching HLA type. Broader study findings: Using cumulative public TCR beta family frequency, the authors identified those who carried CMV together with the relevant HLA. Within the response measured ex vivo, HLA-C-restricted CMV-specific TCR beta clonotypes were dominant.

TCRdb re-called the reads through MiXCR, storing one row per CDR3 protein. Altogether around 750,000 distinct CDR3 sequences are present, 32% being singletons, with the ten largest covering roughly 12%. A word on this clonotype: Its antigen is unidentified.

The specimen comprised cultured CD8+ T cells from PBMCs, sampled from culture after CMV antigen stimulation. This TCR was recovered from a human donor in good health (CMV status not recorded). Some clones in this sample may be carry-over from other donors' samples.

The CDR3 spells CATPFGTEAFF. CDR3 nucleotide sequence: TGTGCCACCCCCTTCGGTACTGAAGCTTTCTTT. The chain combines TRBV2 with TRBJ1-1; D not certain. The CDR3 covers 11 residues. The germline CDR1 and CDR2 sequences are SNHLY and FYNNEI. V was shortened by 10 bases and J by 5 bases, with 11 bases between the two germline ends.